This TCR beta chain was recorded in a study of metastatic and nonmetastatic thyroid tumors. Patients underwent thyroid surgery, and none had received any treatment before it. Looked up from germline, CDR1 is MDHEN and CDR2 is SYDVKM. CDR3 length: 15 residues. V gave up 6 bases and J gave up 5 bases; unmatched junction bases: 9. Under the authors' procedure: The study took CDR3 differences across clinicopathological groups and made a distant-metastasis classifier for papillary thyroid cancer from them. MiXCR re-clonotyped the PCR reads for TCRdb. The V and J calls come from TCRdb's annotation, not from the publication. The repertoire holds about 4,200 clones, with roughly a third as singletons.

Sequences were obtained from adjacent normal tissue. J is TRBJ2-1 and V is TRBV28; the match to TRBD2 covers 8 bases. The receptor's source is a female donor with papillary thyroid cancer or a benign thyroid nodule (not recorded which). Some clones in this sample may be carry-over from other donors' samples. CDR3 nucleotide sequence: TGTGCCAGCAGACTCGTAGCGGGGAGAAACAATGAGCAGTTCTTC. It yields the protein CASRLVAGRNNEQFF.